Included here is one TCR beta chain sequence, with context. Its specificity is not known. Trimming removed 0 bases from V and 1 base from J, with 5 bases in between. CDR1 is MNHEY and CDR2 is SVGAGI in the germline V gene. The CDR3 sequence is 14 residues long. This sample was included in a study of blood T cells in healthy people across ages. General study findings and limits: The recorded TCR beta diversity per million T cells decreased in a roughly linear manner with age.

Next came a second PCR, run for about 6 to 12 cycles, which used a sample-barcoded 5' primer along with a J-beta primer mix. Every sample produced at least 2.5 million CDR3-containing paired-end reads. One entry per CDR3 protein, called by TCRdb with MiXCR from the 5' RACE reads. Of approximately 1.5 million distinct CDR3 sequences in the sample, about 35% were seen once. V usage is TRBV6-5 and J usage is TRBJ2-3; the D is unclear. The TCR was taken from a woman under 40 in good health. Sample: blood. The CDR3 region has the DNA TGTGCCAGCAGTTACTCCCTCCGCACAGATACGCAGTATTTT. This gives the protein CASSYSLRTDTQYF.